The 31 T cell receptor beta chains given below trace back to one sample, sequenced in a study of blood T cell repertoires in COVID-19 (TCRdb year 2020). Libraries were made using the immunoSEQ multiplex PCR assay. TCRdb took over this immuneACCESS table, retaining in-frame rearrangements with V and J assigned. Such tables are incomplete; in checked studies, under half of the missing clones stem from an unresolved V gene, and the remainder is unexplained. The sample table holds 250,000 or so clones, of which 75% to 90% were seen once. Jointly, the top ten make up over 1.5% of the sample. Sequenced input: peripheral blood. These receptors all come from a man aged 25-45 years with active or convalescent COVID-19.

The genes are TRBV6-5 and TRBJ2-5; 11 positions agree with TRBD2. V was clipped by 7 bases and J by 0 bases; unmatched bases: 1. The CDR3 totals 14 residues. The germline CDR1 and CDR2 sequences are MNHEY and SVGAGI. The CDR3 reads CASTSGGYQETQYF. CDR3 nucleotide sequence: TGTGCCAGCACTAGCGGGGGGTACCAAGAGACCCAGTACTTC.

This chain connects TRBV3-1 (or the pseudogene TRBV3-2) to TRBJ1-1; D uncertain. V lost 0 bases and J 12 bases, leaving 17 bases between the germline ends. The CDR3 is 14 amino acids. Germline loops: CDR1 LGHDT, CDR2 YNNKEL (reference sequence). The DNA of the CDR3 is TGTGCCAGCAGCCAAGATAAGGGCTCCGGAGGAACTTTCTTT. Translation gives CASSQDKGSGGTFF.

V usage is TRBV30 and J usage is TRBJ2-1, with 7 bases matching TRBD1. The CDR3 is made up of 14 amino acids. J lost 2 bases, V lost 8 bases, and 9 bases had no gene match. The V gene's germline CDR1 is GTSNPN and CDR2 SVGIG (reference sequence). This chain's CDR3 is CAGYRDRTYNEQFF. The CDR3 DNA follows: TGTGCCGGGTACCGGGACAGAACCTACAATGAGCAGTTCTTC.

The V gene is TRBV4-3, the J gene TRBJ2-7; D perhaps matches TRBD2 (6 bases). V gave up 0 bases and J gave up 2 bases, with 14 bases separating them. The CDR3 totals 16 residues. Germline CDR1 and CDR2: LGHNA and YSLEER. The CDR3 DNA reads TGCGCCAGCAGCCAAGATCCTGCGGGAAGAGCCTACGAGCAGTACTTC. It yields the protein CASSQDPAGRAYEQYF.

V is TRBV30 and J is TRBJ1-2; 7 bases are shared with TRBD1. CDR1 and CDR2 from the germline V gene are GTSNPN and SVGIG (reference sequence). This CDR3 contains 15 residues. J gave up 3 bases and V 3 bases, and 10 bases lay outside the gene matches. DNA for the CDR3: TGTGCCTGGAGGACCCAAGGACAGGCCTACTATGGCTACACCTTC. As protein: CAWRTQGQAYYGYTF.

This clone was counted only a few times. The gene calls are TRBV11-2 and TRBJ1-1; D remains unclear. Between the trimmed V and J ends, which lost 5 bases and 1 base, there was a span of 8 bases. Germline V gene sequence: CDR1 SGHAT, CDR2 FQNNGV. The CDR3 has 13 residues. The CDR3 loop is CASSTRRNTEAFF. CDR3 sequence (DNA): TGTGCCAGCAGCACCCGGAGGAACACTGAAGCTTTCTTT.

This clone has just a few counts. The chain is built from TRBV7-6 and TRBJ1-6; weak D call: TRBD1 (6 bases). The CDR3 runs 15 residues. The germline V gene has CDR1 SGHVS and CDR2 FNYEAQ. The V end lost 2 bases, the J end lost 10 bases, and 15 bases lay between the germline ends. CDR3 sequence reads: CASSLSAGRGSPLHF. The CDR3 nucleotides read TGTGCCAGCAGCTTATCGGCGGGCAGGGGCTCACCCCTCCACTTT.

This chain connects TRBV9 to TRBJ1-2; 7 bases are shared with TRBD1. Trimming removed 3 bases from V and 7 bases from J; junction bases left unmatched: 15. Germline V CDR1 and CDR2: SGDLS, YYNGEE. The CDR3 totals 16 residues. The CDR3 DNA is TGTGCCAGCAGCGGGATGGGGGGACAGCCGGTGGGTGGCTACACCTTC. Amino acids: CASSGMGGQPVGGYTF. The entire variable domain, with the rest obtained from reference TRBV9 and TRBJ1-2, is as follows: DSGVTQTPKHLITATGQRVTLRCSPRSGDLSVYWYQQSLDQGLQFLIQYYNGEERAKGNILERFSAQQFPDLHSELNLSSLELGDSALYFCASSGMGGQPVGGYTFGSGTRLTVV.

The CDR3, as DNA: TGTGCCAGCAGCCAAGGGGGACAGAAACACTACAATGAGCAGTTCTTC. It translates to CASSQGGQKHYNEQFF. The chain joins TRBV3-1 (or the pseudogene TRBV3-2) to TRBJ2-1; 7 nucleotides agree with TRBD1. CDR3 size: 16 residues. From germline, CDR1 is LGHDT and CDR2 YNNKEL (reference sequence). J was trimmed by 3 bases and V by 1 base; bases with no gene match: 6.

The genes are TRBV4-1 and TRBJ2-2; D is uncertain. Germline CDR1 MGHRA, CDR2 YSYEKL. The CDR3 consists of 15 residues. Deletions cut 0 bases from V and 6 bases from J, with 11 bases between. The CDR3 loop is CASSQDGVAPGELFF. The CDR3 nucleotides read TGCGCCAGCAGCCAAGATGGAGTCGCACCCGGGGAGCTGTTTTTT.

The chain joins TRBV5-6 to TRBJ1-1; 7 bases align to TRBD1. CDR1 SGHDT and CDR2 YYEEEE come from the germline V gene. The CDR3 loop spans 16 amino acids. Trimming at V came to 4 bases and at J to 1 base, leaving 10 bases not matched to a gene. CDR3 sequence: CASSADRAWGNTEAFF. The CDR3 bases are TGTGCCAGCAGCGCCGACAGGGCATGGGGGAACACTGAAGCTTTCTTT.

V gene TRBV4-1 combines with J gene TRBJ1-4, with 10 bases identical to TRBD1. The CDR3 extends over 18 amino acids. Germline lookup yields CDR1 MGHRA and CDR2 YSYEKL. V was clipped by 3 bases and J by 7 bases; unmatched bases: 14. The CDR3 coding sequence is TGCGCCAGCAGCCACCCGGACAGGGGGATCGTCTTTTTTGAAAAACTGTTTTTT. It specifies CASSHPDRGIVFFEKLFF.

The chain uses TRBV13 and TRBJ1-2; D is unclear. Germline CDR1 is PRHDT and CDR2 is FYEKMQ (reference sequence). V dropped 2 bases and J dropped 12 bases, with 10 bases sitting between them. The CDR3 consists of 11 residues. The CDR3 protein is CASSLMGSHTF. The DNA of the CDR3 is TGTGCCAGCAGCTTAATGGGGAGTCACACCTTC.

J is TRBJ1-5 and V is TRBV2, with D possibly being TRBD1 (6 bases). Trimming removed 2 bases from V and 1 base from J, with 6 bases in between. This CDR3 spans 14 amino acids. Germline assignment: CDR1 SNHLY and CDR2 FYNNEI. The CDR3 loop is CASSEQGSNQPQHF. The CDR3 nucleotides are TGTGCCAGCAGTGAACAGGGGAGCAATCAGCCCCAGCATTTT.

The J gene is TRBJ1-5, the V gene TRBV4-1; D is unclear. Trimming took 0 bases from V and 0 from J, leaving 15 bases between them. CDR1 is MGHRA, CDR2 YSYEKL, per germline. The CDR3 consists of 18 residues. The CDR3 DNA is TGCGCCAGCAGCCAAGACGTCTTATCAGGATATAGCAATCAGCCCCAGCATTTT. Encoded protein: CASSQDVLSGYSNQPQHF.

The chain links TRBV6-5 to TRBJ1-1; 8 positions match TRBD1. V lost 6 bases to trimming and J lost 4 bases; unmatched junction nucleotides: 4. This CDR3 has 13 residues. Germline CDR1 MNHEY, CDR2 SVGAGI. CDR3 in DNA: TGTGCCAGCAGAAAAGACAGGGGCACTGAAGCTTTCTTT. Translating it yields CASRKDRGTEAFF.

This clone was detected once. The J gene is TRBJ1-1, the V gene TRBV19, with D possibly matching TRBD1 (6 bases). Trimming removed 7 bases from V and 0 bases from J, with 12 bases in between. Germline V gives CDR1 LNHDA, CDR2 SQIVND (reference sequence). The CDR3 contains 14 residues. The CDR3 is CASMTGLMNTEAFF. In DNA, the CDR3 is TGTGCCAGTATGACAGGTTTGATGAACACTGAAGCTTTCTTT.

This rearrangement joins TRBV5-1 to TRBJ2-7; 8 bases are shared with TRBD2. This CDR3 is 14 amino acids long. The germline gives CDR1 SGHRS, CDR2 YFSETQ. The V segment lost 2 bases and the J segment 3 bases; nucleotides outside the gene matches: 4. CDR3 DNA sequence: TGCGCCAGCAGCTTTAGCGGGGACAACTACGAGCAGTACTTC. Translating gives CASSFSGDNYEQYF.

The rearrangement links TRBV7-3 to TRBJ2-1, with no clear D. The germline CDR1 and CDR2 sequences are SGHTA and FQGTGA. Trimming took 0 bases from V and 2 from J, leaving 8 bases between them. The CDR3 runs to 15 residues. The CDR3 loop is CASSLTPGAYNEQFF. In nucleotides, the CDR3 is TGTGCCAGCAGCTTAACTCCAGGCGCCTACAATGAGCAGTTCTTC.

Turning to this clone: Different DNA sequences within this sample yield the same CDR3. This chain connects TRBV7-2 to TRBJ2-3; the match to TRBD2 covers 12 bases. The V gene's germline CDR1 is SGHTA and CDR2 FQGNSA. Losses at the gene ends were 5 bases for V and 3 bases for J; bases not matched to a gene: 6. The CDR3 consists of 16 residues. CDR3 bases: TGTGCCAGCAGCCCACTAGCGGGGGGACTTACAGATACGCAGTATTTT. Translating gives CASSPLAGGLTDTQYF.

V usage is TRBV19 and J usage is TRBJ1-3; D perhaps matches TRBD1 (5 bases). The germline V gene has CDR1 LNHDA and CDR2 SQIVND (reference sequence). This CDR3 comprises 15 residues. Trimming cost V 9 bases and J 0 bases, with 15 bases left between them. CDR3 DNA sequence: TGTGCCAGCACCCAACAGGCAAGCTCTGGAAACACCATATATTTT. As protein: CASTQQASSGNTIYF.

This chain joins TRBV6-1 and TRBJ2-7; TRBD2 aligns across 14 bases. Germline values: CDR1 MNHNS, CDR2 SASEGT. The CDR3 has 16 amino acids. The V segment lost 3 bases and the J segment 6 bases; nucleotides outside the gene matches: 7. The CDR3 here is CASSERTSGGPGEQYF. DNA for the CDR3: TGTGCCAGCAGTGAGAGGACTAGCGGGGGGCCCGGCGAGCAGTACTTC.

Only one count was recorded for this clone. This sequence joins TRBV7-8 and TRBJ2-5, with a possible D match to TRBD2 (6 bases). Looked up from germline, CDR1 is SGHVS and CDR2 is FQNEAQ. The CDR3 totals 16 residues. Between the trimmed V and J ends, which lost 5 bases and 4 bases, there was a span of 20 bases. The CDR3 nucleotides are TGTGCCAGCAGCCCGTCCCGAACGACTAGTACAGAGACCCAGTACTTC. Its protein product is CASSPSRTTSTETQYF.

The rearrangement joins TRBV4-1 to TRBJ1-1; 7 bases match TRBD1. CDR3 size: 14 residues. Germline V gives CDR1 MGHRA, CDR2 YSYEKL. Germline trimming cut 4 bases from V and 1 base from J; bases unmatched to any gene: 3. DNA for the CDR3: TGCGCCAGCAGCCCGACAGGGCAGAACACTGAAGCTTTCTTT. As protein: CASSPTGQNTEAFF.

The chain couples TRBV5-4 to TRBJ2-7; 9 bases fit TRBD1. Germline V gives CDR1 SGHNT, CDR2 YYREEE (reference sequence). The CDR3 spans 14 residues. Trimming took 3 bases from V and 5 from J; bases not matched to a gene: 6. Here the CDR3 reads CASSSPTGGDEQYF. In DNA form, the CDR3 reads TGTGCCAGCAGCTCCCCGACAGGGGGGGACGAGCAGTACTTC.

The V gene is TRBV5-4, the J gene TRBJ2-5; 9 bases align to TRBD1. After removal of 4 bases from V and 3 bases from J, the junction contained 13 bases not matched to a gene. This CDR3 has 17 residues. CDR1 is SGHNT and CDR2 is YYREEE in the germline V gene (reference sequence). The CDR3 DNA follows: TGTGCCAGCAGCCAAGGGACAGGGATAAACACTAAAGAGACCCAGTACTTC. Translation: CASSQGTGINTKETQYF.

A few counts support this clone. The J gene is TRBJ1-2, the V gene TRBV27; 8 nucleotides align to TRBD1. CDR1 is MNHEY and CDR2 is SMNVEV in the germline V gene (reference sequence). After removal of 2 bases from V and 3 bases from J, the junction contained 2 bases not matched to a gene. The CDR3 totals 14 residues. The CDR3: CASSLGQGDYGYTF. The DNA for the CDR3 is TGTGCCAGCAGTTTAGGACAGGGAGACTATGGCTACACCTTC.

The gene calls are TRBV5-5 and TRBJ2-7; no reliable D call. The CDR3 is made up of 14 amino acids. V lost 1 base and J 1 base, leaving 9 bases between the germline ends. The V gene's germline CDR1 is SGHKS and CDR2 YYEKEE (reference sequence). Here the CDR3 reads CASSLLSGSYEQYF. The CDR3, as DNA: TGTGCCAGCAGCTTGCTCTCCGGGTCCTACGAGCAGTACTTC. Full variable domain (missing parts from reference TRBV5-5 and TRBJ2-7): DAGVTQSPTHLIKTRGQQVTLRCSPISGHKSVSWYQQVLGQGPQFIFQYYEKEERGRGNFPDRFSARQFPNYSSELNVNALLLGDSALYLCASSLLSGSYEQYFGPGTRLTVT.

The rearrangement uses TRBV3-1 (or the pseudogene TRBV3-2) and TRBJ1-1; maybe TRBD1 (5 bases). This CDR3 has 15 residues. CDR1 and CDR2 (germline): LGHDT, YNNKEL (reference sequence). V gave up 1 base and J gave up 3 bases, with 12 bases separating them. The CDR3 loop is CASSQVAGKDTEAFF. The CDR3 nucleotides read TGTGCCAGCAGCCAAGTCGCAGGGAAGGACACTGAAGCTTTCTTT.

This chain uses TRBV5-4 with TRBJ2-7; 10 bases line up with TRBD2. Germline V CDR1 and CDR2: SGHNT, YYREEE (reference sequence). The CDR3 loop spans 15 amino acids. V dropped 5 bases and J dropped 7; count of bases not matched to a gene: 12. Here the CDR3 reads CASRSASGGLGEQYF. CDR3 sequence (DNA): TGTGCCAGCAGGTCGGCTAGCGGGGGTTTGGGGGAGCAGTACTTC.

This clone was observed once. V usage is TRBV6-7 and J usage is TRBJ2-2, with D unresolved. TRBV6-7 is classed as an ORF, of uncertain function. This CDR3 comprises 15 residues. V lost 4 bases to trimming and J lost 4 bases, with 13 bases between them. The CDR3 spells CASSCQRAPTGELFF. CDR3 nucleotides: TGTGCCAGCAGTTGCCAAAGAGCGCCCACCGGGGAGCTGTTTTTT.